This TCR beta chain was profiled in a study of a mutant IDH1 vaccine in newly diagnosed glioma. Background on the study: In weeks 1, 3, 5, 7, 11, 15, 19 and 23, patients were immunized, eight times in all. In some groups vaccination began 4-6 weeks post-radiotherapy; others received it with temozolomide.

The V end was cut by 0 bases, the J end by 6 bases, with 7 bases between. CDR1 and CDR2 from the germline V gene are MRHNA and SNTAGT. This CDR3 region has 13 residues. Points on this clone: Its target is not known.

Sequencing used immunoSEQ multiplex PCR; TCRdb keeps in-frame clones, though not all of them. Of 50,000 to 55,000 clones in the sample, 78% are singletons; the top ten hold around 5.3%. Documented time point: week 5, during vaccination. Vaccination used 300 ug of mutant IDH1 20-mer peptide per dose, with topical imiquimod. The clonotype originates from a man aged 50 or older with glioma. V and J are TRBV6-4 and TRBJ2-3; D remains ambiguous. The starting material was PBMCs, obtained from a glioma patient whose treatment included an IDH1 peptide vaccine. CDR3 coding DNA: TGTGCCAGCAGTGACTCTGAGTGGGATACGCAGTATTTT. Encoded protein: CASSDSEWDTQYF.